The T cell receptor (beta chain) described here comes from a study of T cell repertoires in ileal Crohn's disease. Germline V gives CDR1 LGHNT, CDR2 FRNRAP. Deletions cut 0 bases from V and 9 bases from J, with 17 bases between. This CDR3 has 15 amino acids. The table came from immunoSEQ multiplex PCR; TCRdb's copy has only in-frame clones and leaves some out. The sample has 14,000 or so clones, about 73% seen once. The sequence was collected from an adult with Crohn's disease. The chain combines TRBV12-5 with TRBJ1-1, with a tentative D call TRBD1 (6 bases). The specimen was ileal tissue. The CDR3: CASGLVQGPGHKAFF. The CDR3 coding sequence is TGTGCTAGTGGTTTGGTACAGGGTCCGGGACATAAAGCTTTCTTT.